This passage covers 9 T cell receptor beta chains from one sample sequenced in a study of blood T cell repertoires in COVID-19. Generated by immunoSEQ multiplex PCR, the TCRdb table keeps only in-frame clones and is missing some. The sample includes tens of thousands of clones, 74% of them seen just once. Sequencing used peripheral blood. The receptors here all came from a human donor with acute or convalescent COVID-19. The donor label of this sample is uncertain.

This clone was seen a few times. The chain joins TRBV28 to TRBJ2-7; maybe TRBD2 (5 bases). The CDR3 runs to 15 residues. Germline V lookup: CDR1 MDHEN, CDR2 SYDVKM. V was shortened by 7 bases and J by 5 bases, with 21 bases between the two germline ends. DNA of the CDR3: TGTGCCAGCACTGATTCGAGGGTGCGTCGCGACGAGCAGTACTTC. As protein: CASTDSRVRRDEQYF.

This chain uses TRBV7-3 with TRBJ2-5; 9 nucleotides align to TRBD2. The J segment lost 4 bases and the V segment lost 1 base, leaving 4 bases of the junction unmatched. CDR3 length: 15 residues. Germline CDR1 SGHTA, CDR2 FQGTGA. The CDR3 sequence: CASSLKAGGRETQYF. The CDR3 DNA follows: TGTGCCAGCAGCTTAAAAGCGGGAGGTAGAGAGACCCAGTACTTC.

The chain employs TRBV5-1 and TRBJ1-3; 7 positions match TRBD1. The V and J ends lost 4 bases and 3 bases, in that order; junction bases with no gene match: 13. Germline lookup yields CDR1 SGHRS and CDR2 YFSETQ. The CDR3 length is 17 residues. CDR3 protein: CASSPRLGQASGNTIYF. CDR3 DNA sequence: TGCGCCAGCAGCCCCCGTTTAGGACAGGCGAGTGGAAACACCATATATTTT. The full variable domain, its missing parts supplied by reference TRBV5-1 and TRBJ1-3, is KAGVTQTPRYLIKTRGQQVTLSCSPISGHRSVSWYQQTPGQGLQFLFEYFSETQRNKGNFPGRFSGRQFSNSRSEMNVSTLELGDSALYLCASSPRLGQASGNTIYFGEGSWLTVV.

This clone was seen once. The V call is TRBV7-2, the J call TRBJ1-5, with 8 positions matching TRBD1. CDR1 SGHTA and CDR2 FQGNSA come from the germline V gene. After removal of 4 bases from V and 4 bases from J, the junction contained 15 bases not matched to a gene. This CDR3 region has 18 residues. The CDR3 sequence: CASSSSTRQGRSNQPQHF. CDR3 DNA: TGTGCCAGCAGCTCCTCAACCCGACAGGGGCGCTCGAATCAGCCCCAGCATTTT. Filled out from reference TRBV7-2 and TRBJ1-5, the complete variable domain reads GAGVSQSPSNKVTEKGKDVELRCDPISGHTALYWYRQSLGQGLEFLIYFQGNSAPDKSGLPSDRFSAERTGGSVSTLTIQRTQQEDSAVYLCASSSSTRQGRSNQPQHFGDGTRLSIL.

The chain recombines TRBV10-1 with TRBJ1-1; tentative D call: TRBD1 (6 bases). Germline CDR1 reads WNHNN; CDR2 reads SYGVQD (reference sequence). Trimming removed 8 bases from V and 1 base from J, with 11 bases in between. CDR3 size: 13 residues. The CDR3 region has the DNA TGCGCCAGCCGAGGGGGTTCGAACACTGAAGCTTTCTTT. Translation: CASRGGSNTEAFF.

V gene TRBV27 combines with J gene TRBJ2-7; D gene ambiguous. CDR3 length: 14 residues. Per the germline V gene, CDR1 is MNHEY and CDR2 is SMNVEV (reference sequence). The ends were cut back, 2 bases at V and 7 bases at J, with 15 bases in the middle. Written as DNA, the CDR3 is TGTGCCAGCAGTTTAAGTTTGAGGCTGAAAGAGCAGTACTTC. This translates into CASSLSLRLKEQYF.

This clone came up a few times. J is TRBJ1-6 and V is TRBV5-6; perhaps TRBD1 as D (5 bases). With 0 bases removed from V and 7 bases from J, the gap between germline ends came to 8 bases. The CDR3 is 14 residues long. Germline CDR1 is SGHDT and CDR2 is YYEEEE. CDR3 residues: CASSLEQDNSPLHF. DNA for the CDR3: TGTGCCAGCAGCTTGGAACAGGACAATTCACCCCTCCACTTT. Variable domain in full (rest from reference TRBV5-6 and TRBJ1-6): DAGVTQSPTHLIKTRGQQVTLRCSPKSGHDTVSWYQQALGQGPQFIFQYYEEEERQRGNFPDRFSGHQFPNYSSELNVNALLLGDSALYLCASSLEQDNSPLHFGNGTRLTVT.

Points on this clone: A junction boundary mismatches the germline segment, possibly from a read error. Other DNA sequences in the sample encode the same CDR3. The gene calls are TRBV19 and TRBJ2-3; D perhaps matches TRBD1 (5 bases). CDR3 length: 16 residues. CDR1 is LNHDA and CDR2 is SQIVND in the germline V gene (reference sequence). This chain's CDR3 is CASSMRGQGRSDTQYF. The CDR3 region has the DNA TGTGCTAGTAGTATGCGCGGCCAGGGAAGGTCAGATACGCAGTATTTT.

This sequence joins TRBV7-2 and TRBJ2-1, with 7 bases identical to TRBD2. Unmatched junction bases numbered 12, after V lost 0 bases and J lost 10 bases. Germline CDR1 is SGHTA and CDR2 is FQGNSA. This CDR3 spans 16 amino acids. CDR3 sequence: CASSLAGLGRAGEQFF. The CDR3 DNA reads as TGTGCCAGCAGCTTAGCGGGGCTGGGGAGGGCCGGGGAGCAGTTCTTC.